The table lists the clone carrying this TCR beta chain with many counts. This sample stems from a study of T cells in Graves' hyperthyroidism and ophthalmopathy. Amplification targeted TCR beta CDR3 regions from RNA transcripts. The TCR CDR3 first-round RT-PCR relied on the HTBI primer set. TCRdb re-called the multiplex PCR reads through MiXCR, storing one row per CDR3 protein. The sample includes 400,000 to 550,000 distinct CDR3 sequences, around 22% of them seen just once. Diagnostic decisions used clinical symptoms, serum thyroxine and TRAb, thyroid ultrasound and orbital computed tomography. A roughly 9.3 ml volume of fresh peripheral blood provided the PBMCs. Deletions cut 3 bases from V and 0 bases from J, with 6 bases between. Looked up from germline, CDR1 is DFQATT and CDR2 is SNEGSKA (reference sequence). The CDR3 is 13 residues long.

Material for sequencing was blood. This sequence was found in a woman in her 30s with Graves' ophthalmopathy. This chain uses TRBV20-1 with TRBJ1-5; D remains unclear. The CDR3 loop reads CSASGYSNQPQHF. In DNA, the CDR3 is TGCAGTGCTAGCGGTTATAGCAATCAGCCCCAGCATTTT.